This T cell receptor beta chain originates from a study of T cell repertoires in cytomegalovirus infection (dated by TCRdb to about 2019). At the level of the whole study: The peptide stimulations were aimed at well-studied HLA-B-restricted epitopes as well as recently identified HLA-C-restricted CMV epitopes, whose presentation resists viral immunomodulation. Because public TCR beta signatures pointed to carriage of CMV infection together with the matching HLA type, the HLA type of each donor mattered for the analysis.

Results the study describes overall, beyond this receptor: In both this cohort and an independent roughly 350-donor cohort, the cumulative frequency of public TCR beta family members distinguished carriers of CMV infection plus the relevant HLA type. The ex vivo response was dominated by HLA-C-restricted CMV-specific TCR beta clonotypes, which also provided the single most frequent clonotype in two of eight donors.

With respect to this clonotype: What antigen it recognizes has not been identified. One base away there is no much larger clone; base qualities are not given.

In the paper's terms, the treatment or condition label means: in vitro stimulation with specific CMV peptide epitopes to enrich CMV-specific T cells. The junction carries 9 bases between V and J, which are trimmed by 2 bases and 0 bases respectively. Reading the germline V gene gives CDR1 SGDLS and CDR2 YYNGEE. From its cysteine to its phenylalanine, the CDR3 spans 15 amino acids. Only CDR3 DNA remains: 45 bases, in frame from the first base. TCRdb names Illumina HiSeq 1500 as the instrument used. Using fastp trimming at Q25 and MiXCR clonotype assembly, TCRdb reanalyzed the public sequencing data and kept in-frame beta chains. Entries that share a CDR3 protein sequence are merged under the most common genes and DNA. This sample lists roughly 990,000 distinct CDR3 sequences; roughly 31% were detected once. Of the sample, 13% falls within the top ten clones.

The receptor was isolated from a human donor in good health (CMV status not recorded). Some clones in this sample may be carry-over from other donors' samples. Here the chain combines TRBV9 and TRBJ2-1; the D gene is tentatively TRBD1 or TRBD2, each matching 5 bases. This material consisted of cultured CD8+ T cells from PBMCs, taken from culture after CMV antigen stimulation. The base sequence is TGTGCCAGCAGCGTTTGGGGGAGCTCCTACAATGAGCAGTTCTTC. Translation gives CASSVWGSSYNEQFF.